This TCR beta chain comes out of a study of T cells in Graves' hyperthyroidism and ophthalmopathy (dated by TCRdb to the late 2010s). For the study in its entirety: Peripheral blood was sampled at the time of initial diagnosis, prior to any treatment. According to the paper, TCR Vbeta CDR3 sequencing was carried out on over 130 peripheral blood samples, which came from over 40 ophthalmopathy, 70 to 80 hyperthyroidism and approximately 17 progressor patients. Thyroid tissue and blood T-cell repertoires from six Graves' hyperthyroidism patients were also compared in the study. Prospective prediction of ophthalmopathy was tested in an independent validation cohort consisting of 18 hyperthyroidism patients and some 17 patients who later progressed to ophthalmopathy. A discovery cohort of about 100 patients, 43 with Graves' ophthalmopathy and approximately 60 with stable Graves' hyperthyroidism, was used to find distinguishing TCR V-J signatures. The 85 to 100 discovery patients were divided at random into training and test sets in a 7:3 ratio. After blood sampling, hyperthyroidism patients were treated with methimazole at a starting dose of 30 mg daily, and ophthalmopathy patients were treated with high-dose intravenous methylprednisolone.

Ten or more counts support this clonotype. Its target antigen remains unknown. Within one base of it there is no much larger clone, and no base qualities were kept. TCR beta CDR3 regions were amplified from RNA transcripts. A first-round RT-PCR of the TCR CDR3 used the HTBI primer set with the Qiagen OneStep RT-PCR kit. Libraries were constructed in a second round of multiplex PCR, after which size selection and purification were carried out. Sequencing of the libraries was done on an Illumina HiSeq2000 using paired-end 100 bp reads. The study's own analysis went as follows. SOAPnuke was used to process the raw data, throwing out any read that contained adapters or uncalled bases, had a mean Phred below 15, or lacked an exact constant-primer or identifier match. High-quality paired reads were merged with COPE v1.2.5, and unique nucleotide sequences were defined as clonotypes. MiTCR v1.1 was used to align clonotypes to the IMGT TRBV, TRBD and TRBJ reference segments. The analysis was restricted to V-J combinations with a frequency above 0.0001, which together covered just over 99% of the repertoires. A TCS score was defined as the ratio between F50 (clonal expansion) and ExV (chaos), using BLOSUM62-based TCRdist between CDR3 peptides within each V-J. Welch's t-statistics and random forest reduced 500 to 650 V-J features to around 14, which were used in a naive Bayes classifier (R e1071). The similarity between thyroid and blood repertoires was quantified using the Morisita-Horn index. Using fastp trimming at Q25 and MiXCR clonotype assembly, TCRdb reanalyzed the public sequencing data and kept in-frame beta chains. Rows are unified per CDR3 protein, each entry keeping the most common DNA and genes. The authors' filters were not applied to this entry. The sample table contains about 610,000 distinct CDR3 sequences; only one count was recorded for under 15% of them. The ten largest clones take up over 3.5% of the sample.

Its CDR3 holds 17 amino acids, cysteine through phenylalanine. The kept DNA is CDR3 alone, 51 bases in frame from the first base. From the germline V gene, CDR1 is MNHEY and CDR2 is SVGAGI. V is shortened by 0 bases, J by 5 bases, and the region joining them spans 20 bases. The paper as a whole reports these results and caveats: Ophthalmopathy was separated from stable hyperthyroidism by a 13 V-J signature model, with about 88% sensitivity and roughly 81% specificity obtained in cross-validation and 80%/75% obtained in testing. No statistical method was used to set the sample size in advance, and investigators knew the group allocation. In validation, the model predicted progression to ophthalmopathy with around 71% sensitivity and about 72% specificity, a median of roughly seven months before onset. Blood samples also contained most of the expanded thyroid clonotypes (frequency above 0.001), which suggests that blood repertoires may reflect thyroid immune responses.

Ophthalmopathy patients had moderately to severely active disease, Clinical Activity Score of at least 3, NOSPECS grade of at least 4, and duration under 3 months. Any patient with an uncontrolled infection, another autoimmune disease, pregnancy or lactation was excluded. Diagnoses were based on clinical symptoms, serum thyroxine and TRAb, thyroid ultrasound and orbital computed tomography. Ficoll-Paque density gradient centrifugation was used to isolate PBMCs from about 9.4 ml of fresh peripheral blood. Total RNA was extracted using Trizol reagent, and RNA quality was assessed on an Agilent 2100 Bioanalyzer.

The chain uses TRBV6-5 and TRBJ2-7; the D match is possibly TRBD1 or TRBD2, with 6 bases aligned in each. Sequenced input: blood. This TCR was recovered from a middle-aged woman with Graves' ophthalmopathy. Read as DNA, the sequence is TGTGCCAGCAGTTACTCGATTGATGGAGGGGGGCGAAACGAGCAGTACTTC. This gives the protein CASSYSIDGGGRNEQYF.